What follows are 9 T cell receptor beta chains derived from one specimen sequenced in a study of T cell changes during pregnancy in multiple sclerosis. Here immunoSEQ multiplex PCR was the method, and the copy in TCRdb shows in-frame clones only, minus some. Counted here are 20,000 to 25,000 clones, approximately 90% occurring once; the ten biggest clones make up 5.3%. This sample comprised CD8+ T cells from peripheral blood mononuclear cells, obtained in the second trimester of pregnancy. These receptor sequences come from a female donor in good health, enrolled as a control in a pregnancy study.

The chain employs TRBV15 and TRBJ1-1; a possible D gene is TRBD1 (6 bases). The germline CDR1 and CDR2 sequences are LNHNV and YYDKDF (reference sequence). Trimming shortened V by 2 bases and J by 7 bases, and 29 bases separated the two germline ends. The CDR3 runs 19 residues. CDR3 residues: CATSRPRLQGLPRPLEAFF. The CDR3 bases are TGTGCCACCAGCAGACCCAGGCTTCAGGGGCTGCCACGACCCCTTGAAGCTTTCTTT.

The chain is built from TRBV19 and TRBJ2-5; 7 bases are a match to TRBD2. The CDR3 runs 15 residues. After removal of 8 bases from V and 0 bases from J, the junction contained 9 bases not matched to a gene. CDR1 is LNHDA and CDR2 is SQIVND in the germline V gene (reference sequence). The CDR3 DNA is TGTGCCAGTGGGGGGGGTATCTCGTACCAAGAGACCCAGTACTTC. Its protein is CASGGGISYQETQYF.

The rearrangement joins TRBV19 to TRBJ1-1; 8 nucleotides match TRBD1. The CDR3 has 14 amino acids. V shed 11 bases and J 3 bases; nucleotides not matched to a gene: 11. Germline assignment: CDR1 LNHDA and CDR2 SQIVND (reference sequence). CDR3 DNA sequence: TGTGCCTCCCAAGAAGAGACAGGGGACACTGAAGCTTTCTTT. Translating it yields CASQEETGDTEAFF.

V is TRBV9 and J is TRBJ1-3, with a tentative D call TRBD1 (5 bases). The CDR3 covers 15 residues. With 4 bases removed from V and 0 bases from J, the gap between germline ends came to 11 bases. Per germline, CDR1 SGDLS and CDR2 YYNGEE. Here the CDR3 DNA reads TGTGCCAGCAGCCCTCGACAGTTCTCTGGAAACACCATATATTTT. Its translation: CASSPRQFSGNTIYF.

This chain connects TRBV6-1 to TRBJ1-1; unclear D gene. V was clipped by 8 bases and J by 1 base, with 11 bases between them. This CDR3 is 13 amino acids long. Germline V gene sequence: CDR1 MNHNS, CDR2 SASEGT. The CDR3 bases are TGTGCCAGCCGGAGGGTAGAGAACACTGAAGCTTTCTTT. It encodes CASRRVENTEAFF.

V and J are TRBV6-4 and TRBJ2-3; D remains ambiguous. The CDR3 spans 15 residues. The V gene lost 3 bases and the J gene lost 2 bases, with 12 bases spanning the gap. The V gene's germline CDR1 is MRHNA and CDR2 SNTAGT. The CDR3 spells CASSESAEITDTQYF. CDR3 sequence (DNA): TGTGCCAGCAGTGAGTCTGCGGAGATCACAGATACGCAGTATTTT.

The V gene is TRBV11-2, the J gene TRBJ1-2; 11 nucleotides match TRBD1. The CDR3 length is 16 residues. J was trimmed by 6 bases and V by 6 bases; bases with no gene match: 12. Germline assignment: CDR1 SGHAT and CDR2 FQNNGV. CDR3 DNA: TGTGCCAGCAGTTCTCCTAGGACAGGGGGCAGGGATGGCTACACCTTC. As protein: CASSSPRTGGRDGYTF.

The CDR3 spells CASSRGQESYEQYF. CDR3 nucleotide sequence: TGCGCCAGCAGCCGAGGACAGGAGTCCTACGAGCAGTACTTC. V is TRBV4-1 and J is TRBJ2-7; 7 bases align to TRBD1. The J segment lost 1 base and the V segment lost 4 bases, leaving 4 bases of the junction unmatched. Germline V gives CDR1 MGHRA, CDR2 YSYEKL. There are 14 residues in the CDR3.

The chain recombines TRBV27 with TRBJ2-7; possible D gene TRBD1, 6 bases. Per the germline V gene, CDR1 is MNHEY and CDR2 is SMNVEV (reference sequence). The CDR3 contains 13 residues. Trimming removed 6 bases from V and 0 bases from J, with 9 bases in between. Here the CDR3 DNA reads TGTGCCAGCAGAAGGACAGCCTCCTACGAGCAGTACTTC. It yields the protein CASRRTASYEQYF.